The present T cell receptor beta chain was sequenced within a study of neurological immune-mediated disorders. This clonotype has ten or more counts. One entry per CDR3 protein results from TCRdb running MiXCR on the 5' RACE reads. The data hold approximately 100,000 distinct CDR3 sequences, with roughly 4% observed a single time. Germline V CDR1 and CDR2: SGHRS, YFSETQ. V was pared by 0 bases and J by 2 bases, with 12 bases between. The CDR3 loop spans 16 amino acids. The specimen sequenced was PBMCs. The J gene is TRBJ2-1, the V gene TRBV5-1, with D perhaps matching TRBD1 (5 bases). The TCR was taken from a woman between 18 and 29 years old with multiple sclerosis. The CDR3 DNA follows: TGCGCCAGCAGCTTGGATTCAGGGATCCCCTACAATGAGCAGTTCTTC. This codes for CASSLDSGIPYNEQFF.